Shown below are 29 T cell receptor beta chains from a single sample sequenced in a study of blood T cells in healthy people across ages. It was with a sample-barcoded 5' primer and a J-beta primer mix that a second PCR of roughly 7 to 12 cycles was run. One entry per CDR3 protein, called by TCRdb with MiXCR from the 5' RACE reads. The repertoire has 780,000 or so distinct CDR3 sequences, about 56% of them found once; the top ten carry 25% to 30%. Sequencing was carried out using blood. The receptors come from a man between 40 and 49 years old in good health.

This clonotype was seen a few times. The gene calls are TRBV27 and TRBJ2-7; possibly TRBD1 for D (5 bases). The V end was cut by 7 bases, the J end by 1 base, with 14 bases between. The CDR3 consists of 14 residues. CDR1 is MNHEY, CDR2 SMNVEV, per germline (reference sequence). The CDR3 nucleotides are TGTGCCAGCACCCCCTGGGCAGGGTCCTACGAGCAGTACTTC. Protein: CASTPWAGSYEQYF.

The CDR3, as DNA: TGTGCCATCGGATCTAGTGGGAGGCCATATGAGCAGTTCTTC. Protein: CAIGSSGRPYEQFF. The chain combines TRBV10-3 with TRBJ2-1; TRBD2 is a possible D gene (6 bases). V lost 8 bases and J 8 bases, leaving 19 bases between the germline ends. Germline V gives CDR1 ENHRY, CDR2 SYGVKD. This CDR3 has 14 amino acids.

CDR3: CSASGAGSSNEQYF. The CDR3 DNA sequence: TGCAGTGCTAGCGGCGCAGGGTCGAGCAATGAGCAGTACTTC. The genes are TRBV20-1 and TRBJ2-7; maybe TRBD1 (5 bases). V lost 3 bases, J lost 7 bases, and 19 bases lay in between. Germline assignment: CDR1 DFQATT and CDR2 SNEGSKA (reference sequence). The CDR3 spans 14 residues.

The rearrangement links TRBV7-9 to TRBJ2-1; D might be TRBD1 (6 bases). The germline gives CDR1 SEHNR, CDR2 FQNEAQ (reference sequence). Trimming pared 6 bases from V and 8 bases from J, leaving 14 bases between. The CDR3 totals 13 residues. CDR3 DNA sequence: TGTGCCAGCAGGACAGGTGAAATTTATGAGCAGTTCTTC. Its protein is CASRTGEIYEQFF.

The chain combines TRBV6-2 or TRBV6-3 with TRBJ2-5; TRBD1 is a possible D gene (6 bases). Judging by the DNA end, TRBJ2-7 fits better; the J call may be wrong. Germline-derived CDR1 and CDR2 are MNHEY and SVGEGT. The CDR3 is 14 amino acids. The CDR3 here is CASISQGPYYEQYF. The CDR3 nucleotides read TGTGCCAGCATCTCACAGGGTCCTTACTACGAGCAGTACTTC.

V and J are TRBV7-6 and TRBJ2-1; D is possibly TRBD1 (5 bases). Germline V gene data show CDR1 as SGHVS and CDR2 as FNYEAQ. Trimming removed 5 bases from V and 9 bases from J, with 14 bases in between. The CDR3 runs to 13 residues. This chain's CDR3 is CASSTNQGFEQFF. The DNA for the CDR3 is TGTGCCAGCAGCACAAACCAGGGATTTGAGCAGTTCTTC.

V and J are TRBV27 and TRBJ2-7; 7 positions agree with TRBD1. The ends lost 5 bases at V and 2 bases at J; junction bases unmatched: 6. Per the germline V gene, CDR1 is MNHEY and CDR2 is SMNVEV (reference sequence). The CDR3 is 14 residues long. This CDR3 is CASSPDRKAYEQYF. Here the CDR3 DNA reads TGTGCCAGCAGTCCGGACAGGAAAGCCTACGAGCAGTACTTC.

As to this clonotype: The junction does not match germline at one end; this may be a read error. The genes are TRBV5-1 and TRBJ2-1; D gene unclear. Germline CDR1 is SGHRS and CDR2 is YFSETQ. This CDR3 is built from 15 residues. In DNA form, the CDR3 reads TGCGCCAGCAGCCAAAGGGCCGACTCCCACAATGAGCAGTTCTTC. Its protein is CASSQRADSHNEQFF.

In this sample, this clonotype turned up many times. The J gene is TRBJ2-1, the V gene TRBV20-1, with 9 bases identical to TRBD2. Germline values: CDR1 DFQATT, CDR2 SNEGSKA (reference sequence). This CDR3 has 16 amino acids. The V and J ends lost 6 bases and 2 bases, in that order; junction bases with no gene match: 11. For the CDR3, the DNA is TGCAGTGCCCCCAAGGGGGCTAGCGGGACCTACAATGAGCAGTTCTTC. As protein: CSAPKGASGTYNEQFF.

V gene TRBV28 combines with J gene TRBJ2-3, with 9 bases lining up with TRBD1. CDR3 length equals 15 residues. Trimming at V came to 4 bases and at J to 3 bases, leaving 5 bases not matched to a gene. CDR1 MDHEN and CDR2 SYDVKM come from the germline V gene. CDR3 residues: CASSSSGQGTDTQYF. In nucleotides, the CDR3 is TGTGCCAGCAGTTCCTCGGGACAGGGAACAGATACGCAGTATTTT.

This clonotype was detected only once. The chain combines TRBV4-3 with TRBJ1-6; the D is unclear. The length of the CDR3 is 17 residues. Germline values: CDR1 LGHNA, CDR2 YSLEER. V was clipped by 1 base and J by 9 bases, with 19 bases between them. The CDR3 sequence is CASSQVPPGHDRSPLHF. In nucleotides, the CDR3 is TGCGCCAGCAGCCAAGTGCCCCCCGGCCACGATCGTTCACCCCTCCACTTT.

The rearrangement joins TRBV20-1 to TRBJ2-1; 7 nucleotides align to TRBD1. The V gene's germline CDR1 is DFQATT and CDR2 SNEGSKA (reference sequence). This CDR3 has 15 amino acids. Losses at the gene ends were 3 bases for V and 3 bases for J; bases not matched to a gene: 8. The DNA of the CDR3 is TGCAGTGCTAGTGGAAACAGGGGAAGCTACAATGAGCAGTTCTTC. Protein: CSASGNRGSYNEQFF.

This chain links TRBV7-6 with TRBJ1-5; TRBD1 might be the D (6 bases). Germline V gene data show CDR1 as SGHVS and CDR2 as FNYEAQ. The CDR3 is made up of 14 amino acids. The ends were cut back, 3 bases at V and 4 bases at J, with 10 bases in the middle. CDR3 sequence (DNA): TGTGCCAGCAGCTTTCGGGGGCCAAATCAGCCCCAGCATTTT. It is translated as CASSFRGPNQPQHF.

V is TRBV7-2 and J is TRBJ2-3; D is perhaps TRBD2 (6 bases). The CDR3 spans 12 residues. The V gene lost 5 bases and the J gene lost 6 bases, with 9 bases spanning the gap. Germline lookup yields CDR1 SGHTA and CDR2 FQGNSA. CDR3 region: CASSRGRDTQYF. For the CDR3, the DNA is TGTGCCAGCAGCAGAGGGAGGGATACGCAGTATTTT. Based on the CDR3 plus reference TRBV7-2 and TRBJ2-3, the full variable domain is GAGVSQSPSNKVTEKGKDVELRCDPISGHTALYWYRQSLGQGLEFLIYFQGNSAPDKSGLPSDRFSAERTGGSVSTLTIQRTQQEDSAVYLCASSRGRDTQYFGPGTRLTVL.

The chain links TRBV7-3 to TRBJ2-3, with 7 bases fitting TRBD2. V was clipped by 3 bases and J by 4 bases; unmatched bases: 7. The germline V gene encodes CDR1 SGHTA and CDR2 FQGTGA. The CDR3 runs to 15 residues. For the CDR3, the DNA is TGTGCCAGCAGCTTCACCCAGGGAGGGGCAGATACGCAGTATTTT. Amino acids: CASSFTQGGADTQYF.

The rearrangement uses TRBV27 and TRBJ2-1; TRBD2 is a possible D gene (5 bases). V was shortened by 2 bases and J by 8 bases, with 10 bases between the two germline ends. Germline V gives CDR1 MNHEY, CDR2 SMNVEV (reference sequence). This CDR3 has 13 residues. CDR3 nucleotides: TGTGCCAGCAGTTTAATTGAGGGCGATGAGCAGTTCTTC. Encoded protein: CASSLIEGDEQFF.

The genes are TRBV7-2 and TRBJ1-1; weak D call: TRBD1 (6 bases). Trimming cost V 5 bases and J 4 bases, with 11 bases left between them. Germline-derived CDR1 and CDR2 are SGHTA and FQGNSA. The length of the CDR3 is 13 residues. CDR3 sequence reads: CASSVRGVTEAFF. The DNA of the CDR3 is TGTGCCAGCAGCGTGAGGGGGGTCACTGAAGCTTTCTTT.

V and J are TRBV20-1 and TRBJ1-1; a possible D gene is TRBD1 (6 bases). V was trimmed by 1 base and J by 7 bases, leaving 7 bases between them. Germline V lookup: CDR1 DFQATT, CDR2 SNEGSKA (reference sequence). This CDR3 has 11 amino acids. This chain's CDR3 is CSARVGGEAFF. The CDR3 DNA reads TGCAGTGCTAGAGTAGGGGGTGAAGCTTTCTTT.

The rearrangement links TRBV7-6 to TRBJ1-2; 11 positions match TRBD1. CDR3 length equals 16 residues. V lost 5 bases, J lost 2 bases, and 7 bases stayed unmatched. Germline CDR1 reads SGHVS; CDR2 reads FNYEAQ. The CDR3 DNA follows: TGTGCCAGCAGCCCGGGACAGGGGGGGAGCAACTATGGCTACACCTTC. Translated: CASSPGQGGSNYGYTF. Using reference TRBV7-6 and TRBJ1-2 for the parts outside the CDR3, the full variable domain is GAGVSQSPRYKVTKRGQDVALRCDPISGHVSLYWYRQALGQGPEFLTYFNYEAQQDKSGLPNDRFSAERPEGSISTLTIQRTEQRDSAMYRCASSPGQGGSNYGYTFGSGTRLTVV.

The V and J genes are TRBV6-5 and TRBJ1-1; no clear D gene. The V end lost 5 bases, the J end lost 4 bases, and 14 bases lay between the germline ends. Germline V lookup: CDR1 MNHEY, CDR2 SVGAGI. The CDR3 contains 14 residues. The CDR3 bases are TGTGCCAGCAGTACGTTTATGGGGAGCACTGAAGCTTTCTTT. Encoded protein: CASSTFMGSTEAFF.

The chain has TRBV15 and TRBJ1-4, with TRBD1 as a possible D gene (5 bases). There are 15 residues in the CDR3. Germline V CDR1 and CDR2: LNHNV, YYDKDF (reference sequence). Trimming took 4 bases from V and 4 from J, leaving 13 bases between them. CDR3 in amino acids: CATSTGTVINEKLFF. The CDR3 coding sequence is TGTGCCACCAGCACCGGGACGGTGATTAATGAAAAACTGTTTTTT.

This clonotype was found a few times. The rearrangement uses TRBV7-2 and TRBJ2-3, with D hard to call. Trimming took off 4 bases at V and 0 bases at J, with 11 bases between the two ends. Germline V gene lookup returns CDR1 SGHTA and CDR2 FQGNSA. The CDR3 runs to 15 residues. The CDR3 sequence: CASSSLVVSTDTQYF. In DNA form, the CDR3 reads TGTGCCAGCAGCTCGTTAGTAGTGAGCACAGATACGCAGTATTTT. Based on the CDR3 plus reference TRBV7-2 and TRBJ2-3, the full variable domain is GAGVSQSPSNKVTEKGKDVELRCDPISGHTALYWYRQSLGQGLEFLIYFQGNSAPDKSGLPSDRFSAERTGGSVSTLTIQRTQQEDSAVYLCASSSLVVSTDTQYFGPGTRLTVL.

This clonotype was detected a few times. This chain's CDR3 is CASTLTEGETQYF. DNA for the CDR3: TGTGCCAGCACTCTGACTGAGGGGGAGACCCAGTACTTC. V gene TRBV7-9 combines with J gene TRBJ2-5; D possibly matches TRBD1 or TRBD2 (5 bases each). CDR1 is SEHNR, CDR2 FQNEAQ, per germline (reference sequence). The germline V and J ends were trimmed by 7 bases and 5 bases, with 14 bases remaining between them. The CDR3 extends over 13 amino acids.

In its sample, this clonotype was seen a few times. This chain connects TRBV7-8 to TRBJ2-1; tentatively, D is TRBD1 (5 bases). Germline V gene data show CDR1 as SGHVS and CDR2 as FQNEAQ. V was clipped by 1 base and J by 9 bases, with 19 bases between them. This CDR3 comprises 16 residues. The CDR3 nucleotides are TGTGCCAGCAGCTTAGGAGGTGTGGGCAGGGCCATTGAGCAGTTCTTC. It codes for CASSLGGVGRAIEQFF.

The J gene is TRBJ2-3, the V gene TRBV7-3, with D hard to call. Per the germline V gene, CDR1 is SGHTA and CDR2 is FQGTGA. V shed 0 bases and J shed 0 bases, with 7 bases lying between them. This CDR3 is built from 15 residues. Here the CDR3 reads CASSLTPRSTDTQYF. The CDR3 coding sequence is TGTGCCAGCAGCTTAACCCCCAGAAGCACAGATACGCAGTATTTT. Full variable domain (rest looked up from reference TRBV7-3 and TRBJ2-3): GAGVSQTPSNKVTEKGKYVELRCDPISGHTALYWYRQSLGQGPEFLIYFQGTGAADDSGLPNDRFFAVRPEGSVSTLKIQRTERGDSAVYLCASSLTPRSTDTQYFGPGTRLTVL.

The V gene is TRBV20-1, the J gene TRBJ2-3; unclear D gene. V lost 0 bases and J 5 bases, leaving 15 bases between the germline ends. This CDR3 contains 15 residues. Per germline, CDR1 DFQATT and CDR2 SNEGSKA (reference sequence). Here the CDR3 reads CSARDQGRSVDTQYF. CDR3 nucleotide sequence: TGCAGTGCTAGAGATCAAGGGCGGTCCGTAGATACGCAGTATTTT.

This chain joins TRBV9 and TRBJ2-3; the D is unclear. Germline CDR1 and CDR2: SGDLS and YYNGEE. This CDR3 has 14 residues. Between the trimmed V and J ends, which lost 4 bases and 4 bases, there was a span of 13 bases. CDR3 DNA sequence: TGTGCCAGCAGCCCGAGACTTTATGCAGATACGCAGTATTTT. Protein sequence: CASSPRLYADTQYF.

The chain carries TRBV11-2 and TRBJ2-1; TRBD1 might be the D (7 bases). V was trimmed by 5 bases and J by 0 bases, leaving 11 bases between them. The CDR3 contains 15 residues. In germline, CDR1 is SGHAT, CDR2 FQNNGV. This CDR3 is CASSAGQPSYNEQFF. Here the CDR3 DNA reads TGTGCCAGCAGCGCGGGACAGCCCTCCTACAATGAGCAGTTCTTC.

CDR3 sequence reads: CASSERVPTNEKLFF. Written as DNA, the CDR3 is TGTGCCAGCAGTGAAAGGGTTCCGACTAATGAAAAACTGTTTTTT. J is TRBJ1-4 and V is TRBV25-1; D uncertain. V gave up 2 bases and J gave up 2 bases, with 9 bases separating them. CDR3 length equals 15 residues. CDR1 and CDR2 from the germline V gene are MGHDK and SYGVNS.